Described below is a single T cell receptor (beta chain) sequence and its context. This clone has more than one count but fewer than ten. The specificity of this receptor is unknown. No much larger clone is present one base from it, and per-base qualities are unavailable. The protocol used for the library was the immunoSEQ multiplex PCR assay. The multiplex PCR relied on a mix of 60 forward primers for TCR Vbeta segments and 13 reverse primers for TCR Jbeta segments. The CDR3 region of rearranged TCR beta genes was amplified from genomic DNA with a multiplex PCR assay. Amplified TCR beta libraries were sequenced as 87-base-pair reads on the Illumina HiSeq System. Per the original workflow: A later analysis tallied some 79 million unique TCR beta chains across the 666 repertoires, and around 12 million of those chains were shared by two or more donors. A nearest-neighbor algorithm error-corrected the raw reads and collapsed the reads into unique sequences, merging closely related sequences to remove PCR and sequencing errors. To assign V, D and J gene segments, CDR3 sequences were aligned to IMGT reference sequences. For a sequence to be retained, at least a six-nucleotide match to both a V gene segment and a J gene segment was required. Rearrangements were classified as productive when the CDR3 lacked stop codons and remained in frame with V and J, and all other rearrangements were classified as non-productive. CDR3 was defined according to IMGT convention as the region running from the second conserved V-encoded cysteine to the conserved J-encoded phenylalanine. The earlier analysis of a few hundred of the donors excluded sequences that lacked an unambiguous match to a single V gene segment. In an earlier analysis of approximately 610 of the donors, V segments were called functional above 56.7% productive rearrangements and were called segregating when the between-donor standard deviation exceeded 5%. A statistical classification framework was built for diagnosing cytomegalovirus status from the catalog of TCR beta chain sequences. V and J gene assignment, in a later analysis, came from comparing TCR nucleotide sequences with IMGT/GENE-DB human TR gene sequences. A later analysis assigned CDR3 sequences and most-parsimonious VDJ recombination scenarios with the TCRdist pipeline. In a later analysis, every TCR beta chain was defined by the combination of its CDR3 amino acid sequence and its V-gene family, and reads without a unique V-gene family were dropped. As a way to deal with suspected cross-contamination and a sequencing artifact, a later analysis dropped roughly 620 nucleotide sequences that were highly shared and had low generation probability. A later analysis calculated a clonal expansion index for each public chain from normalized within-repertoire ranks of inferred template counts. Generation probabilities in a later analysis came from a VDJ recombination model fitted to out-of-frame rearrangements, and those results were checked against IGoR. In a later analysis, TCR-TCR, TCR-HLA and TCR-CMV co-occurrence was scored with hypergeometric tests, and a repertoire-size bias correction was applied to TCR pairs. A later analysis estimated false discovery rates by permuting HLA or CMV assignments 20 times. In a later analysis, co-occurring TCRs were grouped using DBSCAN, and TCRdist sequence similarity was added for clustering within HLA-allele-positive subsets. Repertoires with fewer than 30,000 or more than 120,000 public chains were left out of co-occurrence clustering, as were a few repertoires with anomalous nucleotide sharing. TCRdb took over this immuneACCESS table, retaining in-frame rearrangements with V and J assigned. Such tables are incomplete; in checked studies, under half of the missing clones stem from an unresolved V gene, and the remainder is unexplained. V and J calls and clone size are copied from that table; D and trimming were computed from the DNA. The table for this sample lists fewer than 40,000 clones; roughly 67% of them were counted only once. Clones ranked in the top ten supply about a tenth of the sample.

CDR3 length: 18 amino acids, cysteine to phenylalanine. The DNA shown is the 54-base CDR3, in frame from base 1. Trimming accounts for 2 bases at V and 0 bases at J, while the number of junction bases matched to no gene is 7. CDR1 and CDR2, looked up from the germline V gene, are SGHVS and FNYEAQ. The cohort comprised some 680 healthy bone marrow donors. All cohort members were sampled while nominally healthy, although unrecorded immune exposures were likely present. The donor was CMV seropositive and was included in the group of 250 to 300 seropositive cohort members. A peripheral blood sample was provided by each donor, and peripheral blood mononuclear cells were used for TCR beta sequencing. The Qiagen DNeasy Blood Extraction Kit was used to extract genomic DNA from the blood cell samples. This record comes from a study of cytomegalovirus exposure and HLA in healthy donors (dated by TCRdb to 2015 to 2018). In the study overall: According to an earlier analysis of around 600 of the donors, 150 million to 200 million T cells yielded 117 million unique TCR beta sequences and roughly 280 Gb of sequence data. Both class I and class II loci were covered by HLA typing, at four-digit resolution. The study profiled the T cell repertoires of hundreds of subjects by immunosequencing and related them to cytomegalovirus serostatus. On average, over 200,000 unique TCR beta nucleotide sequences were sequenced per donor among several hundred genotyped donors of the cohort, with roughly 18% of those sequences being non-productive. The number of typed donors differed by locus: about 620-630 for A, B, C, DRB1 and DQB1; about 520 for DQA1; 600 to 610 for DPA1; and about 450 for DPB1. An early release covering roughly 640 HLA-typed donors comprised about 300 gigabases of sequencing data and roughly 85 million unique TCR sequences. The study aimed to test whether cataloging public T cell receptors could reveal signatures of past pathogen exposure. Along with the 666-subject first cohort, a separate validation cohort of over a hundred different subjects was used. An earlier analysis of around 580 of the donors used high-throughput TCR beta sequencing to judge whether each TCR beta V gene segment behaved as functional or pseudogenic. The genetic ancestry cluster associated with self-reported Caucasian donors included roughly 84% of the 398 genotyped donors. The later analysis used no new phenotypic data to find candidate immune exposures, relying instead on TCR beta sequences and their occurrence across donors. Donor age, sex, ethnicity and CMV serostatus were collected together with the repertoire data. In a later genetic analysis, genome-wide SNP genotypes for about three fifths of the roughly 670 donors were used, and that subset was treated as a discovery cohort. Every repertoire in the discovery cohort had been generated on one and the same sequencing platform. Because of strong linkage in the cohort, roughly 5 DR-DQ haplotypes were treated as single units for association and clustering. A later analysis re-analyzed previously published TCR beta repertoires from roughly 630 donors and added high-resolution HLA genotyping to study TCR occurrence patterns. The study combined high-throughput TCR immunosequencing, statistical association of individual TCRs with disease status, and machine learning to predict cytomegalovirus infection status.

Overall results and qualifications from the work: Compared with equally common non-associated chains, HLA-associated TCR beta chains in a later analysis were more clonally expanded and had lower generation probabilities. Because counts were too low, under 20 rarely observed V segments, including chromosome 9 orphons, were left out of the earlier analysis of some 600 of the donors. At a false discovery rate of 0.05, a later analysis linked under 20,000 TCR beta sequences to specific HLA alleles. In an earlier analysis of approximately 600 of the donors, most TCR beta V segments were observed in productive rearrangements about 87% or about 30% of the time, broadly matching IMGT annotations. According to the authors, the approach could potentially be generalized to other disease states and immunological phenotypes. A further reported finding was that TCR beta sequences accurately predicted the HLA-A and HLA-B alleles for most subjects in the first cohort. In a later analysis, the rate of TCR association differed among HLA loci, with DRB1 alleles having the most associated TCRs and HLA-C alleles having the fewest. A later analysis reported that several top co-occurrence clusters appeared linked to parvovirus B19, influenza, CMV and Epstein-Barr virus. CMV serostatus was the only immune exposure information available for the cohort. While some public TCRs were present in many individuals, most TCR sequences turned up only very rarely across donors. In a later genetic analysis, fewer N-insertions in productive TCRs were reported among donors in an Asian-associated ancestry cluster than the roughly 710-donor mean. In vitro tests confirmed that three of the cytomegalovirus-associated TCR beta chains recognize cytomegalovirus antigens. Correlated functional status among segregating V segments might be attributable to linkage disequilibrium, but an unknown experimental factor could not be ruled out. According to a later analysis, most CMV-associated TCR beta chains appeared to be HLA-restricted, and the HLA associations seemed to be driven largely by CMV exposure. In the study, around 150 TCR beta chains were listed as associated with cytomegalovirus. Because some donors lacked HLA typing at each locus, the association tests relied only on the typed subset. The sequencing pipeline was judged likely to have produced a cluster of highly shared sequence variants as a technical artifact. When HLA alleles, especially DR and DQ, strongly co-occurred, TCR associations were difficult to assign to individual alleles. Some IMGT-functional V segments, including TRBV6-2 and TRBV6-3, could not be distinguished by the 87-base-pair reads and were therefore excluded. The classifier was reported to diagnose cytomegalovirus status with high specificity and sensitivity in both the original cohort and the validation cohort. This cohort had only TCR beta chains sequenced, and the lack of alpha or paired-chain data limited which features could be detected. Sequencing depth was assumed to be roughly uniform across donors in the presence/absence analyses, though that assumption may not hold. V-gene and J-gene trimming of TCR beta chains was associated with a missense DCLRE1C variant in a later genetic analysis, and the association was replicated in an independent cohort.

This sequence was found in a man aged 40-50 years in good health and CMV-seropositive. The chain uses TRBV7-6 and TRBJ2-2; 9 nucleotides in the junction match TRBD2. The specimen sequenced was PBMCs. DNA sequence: TGTGCCAGCAGCTTAATGGGCGGGGGGGCCGCGAACACCGGGGAGCTGTTTTTT. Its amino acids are CASSLMGGGAANTGELFF.